This T cell receptor beta chain comes out of a study of blood T cell repertoires in COVID-19. Clones were sequenced by immunoSEQ multiplex PCR, and TCRdb holds only the in-frame ones, with some missing. The sample holds 45,000 to 70,000 clones, about 86% seen once. The CDR3 loop spans 15 amino acids. Trimming cost V 5 bases and J 0 bases, with 13 bases left between them. Germline CDR1 is GTSNPN and CDR2 is SVGIG (reference sequence). Sequencing was carried out using peripheral blood. This receptor was identified in a woman aged 55-75 years with COVID-19, enrolled during active disease. The chain uses TRBV30 and TRBJ1-4, with D possibly TRBD1 on 6 matching bases. CDR3 residues: CAWGGQTATNEKLFF. The CDR3 nucleotides are TGTGCCTGGGGAGGACAGACTGCAACTAATGAAAAACTGTTTTTT. The variable domain in full, completed from reference TRBV30 and TRBJ1-4, reads SQTIHQWPATLVQPVGSPLSLECTVEGTSNPNLYWYRQAAGRGLQLLFYSVGIGQISSEVPQNLSASRPQDRQFILSSKKLLLSDSGFYLCAWGGQTATNEKLFFGSGTQLSVL.